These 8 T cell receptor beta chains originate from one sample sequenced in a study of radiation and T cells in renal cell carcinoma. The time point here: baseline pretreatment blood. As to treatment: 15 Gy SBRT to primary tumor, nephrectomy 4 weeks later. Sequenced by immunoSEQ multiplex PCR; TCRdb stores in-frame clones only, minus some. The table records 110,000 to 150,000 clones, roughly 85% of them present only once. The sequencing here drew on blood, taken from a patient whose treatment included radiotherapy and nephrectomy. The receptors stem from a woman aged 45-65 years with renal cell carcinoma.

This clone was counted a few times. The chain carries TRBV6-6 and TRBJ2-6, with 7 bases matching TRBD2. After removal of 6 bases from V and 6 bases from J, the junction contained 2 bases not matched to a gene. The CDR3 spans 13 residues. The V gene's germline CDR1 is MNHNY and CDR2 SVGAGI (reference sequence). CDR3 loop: CASRGGEANVLTF. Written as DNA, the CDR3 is TGTGCCAGCAGGGGAGGGGAGGCCAACGTCCTGACTTTC.

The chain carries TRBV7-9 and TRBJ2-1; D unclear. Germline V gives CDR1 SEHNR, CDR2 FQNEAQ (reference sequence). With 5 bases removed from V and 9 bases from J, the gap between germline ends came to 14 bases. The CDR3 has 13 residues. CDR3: CASSPFRLGEQFF. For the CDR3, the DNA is TGTGCCAGCAGCCCGTTCAGACTTGGTGAGCAGTTCTTC.

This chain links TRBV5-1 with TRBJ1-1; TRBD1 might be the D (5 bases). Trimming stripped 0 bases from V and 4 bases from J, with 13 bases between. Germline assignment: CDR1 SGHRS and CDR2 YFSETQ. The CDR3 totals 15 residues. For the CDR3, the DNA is TGCGCCAGCAGCTTGGAGGCGAGGGGAAGCACTGAAGCTTTCTTT. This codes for CASSLEARGSTEAFF.

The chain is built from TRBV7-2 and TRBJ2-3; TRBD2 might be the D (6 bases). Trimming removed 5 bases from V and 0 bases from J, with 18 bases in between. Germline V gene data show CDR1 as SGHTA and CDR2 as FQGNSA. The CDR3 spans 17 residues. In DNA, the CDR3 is TGTGCCAGCAGCCCACTCGGGACTTACTTTAGCACAGATACGCAGTATTTT. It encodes CASSPLGTYFSTDTQYF.

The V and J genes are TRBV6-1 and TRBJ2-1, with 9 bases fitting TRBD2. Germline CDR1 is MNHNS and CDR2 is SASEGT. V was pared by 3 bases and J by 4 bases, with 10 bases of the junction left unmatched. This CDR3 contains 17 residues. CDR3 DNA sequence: TGTGCCAGCAGTGAGGGTCCTGCTAGCGGGGCTTACAATGAGCAGTTCTTC. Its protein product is CASSEGPASGAYNEQFF.

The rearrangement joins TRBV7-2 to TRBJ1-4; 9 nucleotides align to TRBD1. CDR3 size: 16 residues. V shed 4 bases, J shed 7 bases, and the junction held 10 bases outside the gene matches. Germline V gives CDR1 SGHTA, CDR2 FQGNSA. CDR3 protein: CASSYGRDRVGEKLFF. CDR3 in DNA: TGTGCCAGCAGCTACGGCCGGGACAGGGTGGGTGAAAAACTGTTTTTT.

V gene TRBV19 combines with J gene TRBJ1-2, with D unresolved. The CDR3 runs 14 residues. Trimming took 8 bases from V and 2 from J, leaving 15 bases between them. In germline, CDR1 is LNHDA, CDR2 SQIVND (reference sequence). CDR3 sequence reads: CASQDPYWNYGYTF. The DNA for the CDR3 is TGTGCCAGTCAAGACCCCTATTGGAACTATGGCTACACCTTC.

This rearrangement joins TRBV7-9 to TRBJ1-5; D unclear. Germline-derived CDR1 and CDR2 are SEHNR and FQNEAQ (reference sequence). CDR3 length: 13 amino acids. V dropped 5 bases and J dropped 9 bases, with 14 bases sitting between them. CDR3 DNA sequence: TGTGCCAGCAGCCCCGTCTCTAGTCGGCCCCAGCATTTT. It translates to CASSPVSSRPQHF.